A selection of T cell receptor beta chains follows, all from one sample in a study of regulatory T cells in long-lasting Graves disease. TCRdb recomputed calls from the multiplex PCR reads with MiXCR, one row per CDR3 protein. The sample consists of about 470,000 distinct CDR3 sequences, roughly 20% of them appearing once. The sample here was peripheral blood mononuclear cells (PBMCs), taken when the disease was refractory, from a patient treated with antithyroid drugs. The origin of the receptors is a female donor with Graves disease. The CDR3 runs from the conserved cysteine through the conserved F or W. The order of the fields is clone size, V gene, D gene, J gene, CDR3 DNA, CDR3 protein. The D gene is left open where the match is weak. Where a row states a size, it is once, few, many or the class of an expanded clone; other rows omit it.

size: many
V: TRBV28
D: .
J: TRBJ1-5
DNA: TGTGCCAGCAGAAACGCCGGACCACCGGATCAGCCCCAGCATTTT
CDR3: CASRNAGPPDQPQHF

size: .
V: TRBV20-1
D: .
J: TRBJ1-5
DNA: TGCAGTGCTAGGGGAGGGAGCAATCAGCCCCAGCATTTT
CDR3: CSARGGSNQPQHF

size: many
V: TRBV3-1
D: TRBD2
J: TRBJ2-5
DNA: TGTGCCAGCAGCCGGAGACTAGCGGGAGGGGAGACCCAGTACTTC
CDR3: CASSRRLAGGETQYF

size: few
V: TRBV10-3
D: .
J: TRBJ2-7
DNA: TGTGCCATCAGTCCCGTTCAGGCAGGGGCCTACGAGCAGTACTTC
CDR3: CAISPVQAGAYEQYF

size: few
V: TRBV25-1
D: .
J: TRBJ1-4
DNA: TGTGCCAGCAGTGAATTAAAAAAACTGTTTTTT
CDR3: CASSELKKLFF

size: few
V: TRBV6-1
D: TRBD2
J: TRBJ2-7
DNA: TGTGCCAGCAGCCGGGGGCTAGCGGGGGGAGAGTACGAGCAGTACTTC
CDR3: CASSRGLAGGEYEQYF

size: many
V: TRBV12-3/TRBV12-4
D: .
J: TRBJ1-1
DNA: TGTGCCAGCAGCCAGACCCGCAGGGCTTTCTTT
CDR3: CASSQTRRAFF

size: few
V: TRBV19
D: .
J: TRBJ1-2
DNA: TGTGCCAGTAGGGAAGGCGCTGGCTACACCTTC
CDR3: CASREGAGYTF

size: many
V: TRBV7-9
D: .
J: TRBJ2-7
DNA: TGTGCCAGCAGCTTAACAGGGCCCTACGAGCAGTACTTC
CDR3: CASSLTGPYEQYF

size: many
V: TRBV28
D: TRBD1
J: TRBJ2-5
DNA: TGTGCCAGCAGTTTATGGGGGACAGGGCCAGAGACCCAGTACTTC
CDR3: CASSLWGTGPETQYF

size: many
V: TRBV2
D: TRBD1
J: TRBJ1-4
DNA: TGTGCCAGCAATGGGTTTGGGACAGGGGAAGATGAAAAACTGTTTTTT
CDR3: CASNGFGTGEDEKLFF